This T cell receptor (beta chain) was captured by sequencing in a study of control samples from healthy donors and cancer patients. The repertoire was sequenced with immunoSEQ multiplex PCR; TCRdb's copy has only in-frame clones and lacks some. The sample has 160,000 or so clones; roughly 95% are singletons. This clone was seen once. Trimming stripped 0 bases from V and 0 bases from J, with 15 bases between. Germline CDR1 reads MGHRA; CDR2 reads YSYEKL. The CDR3 runs 18 residues. The source is a woman aged 30 to 39 in good health. The rearrangement joins TRBV4-1 to TRBJ2-1; D possibly corresponds to TRBD2 (7 bases). The sample comprised blood. CDR3 loop: CASSQDQGRGSSYNEQFF. The CDR3 DNA reads as TGCGCCAGCAGCCAAGATCAGGGGCGGGGGAGCTCCTACAATGAGCAGTTCTTC.